A selection of T cell receptor beta chains follows, all from one sample in a study of blood T cell repertoires in COVID-19. Method: immunoSEQ multiplex PCR; TCRdb's copy keeps in-frame clones and lacks some. The data hold roughly 87,000 clones, with 89% observed a single time. Source material: peripheral blood. The source is a woman of 80 years or more with active COVID-19. CDR3s include the opening cysteine and the closing phenylalanine or tryptophan. The D gene is left open where the match is weak. Only some rows state a clone size, as once, few, many or a class for expanded clones.

d_call: NA
v_call: TRBV15
clone_size: NA
j_call: TRBJ2-3
cdr3_aa: CATSLGYRDTQYF
cdr3_nt: TGTGCCACCAGCCTAGGTTACCGGGATACGCAGTATTTT

d_call: NA
v_call: TRBV28
clone_size: NA
j_call: TRBJ2-5
cdr3_aa: CASSLVPTGLETQYF
cdr3_nt: TGTGCCAGCAGTTTAGTGCCTACAGGGTTGGAGACCCAGTACTTC

d_call: TRBD2
v_call: TRBV14
clone_size: NA
j_call: TRBJ2-1
cdr3_aa: CASSQPGLAGQNEQFF
cdr3_nt: TGTGCCAGCAGCCAACCGGGACTAGCGGGACAGAATGAGCAGTTCTTC

d_call: NA
v_call: TRBV28
clone_size: NA
j_call: TRBJ2-3
cdr3_aa: CASSTQRGGDTQYF
cdr3_nt: TGTGCCAGCAGTACTCAAAGGGGTGGAGATACGCAGTATTTT

d_call: TRBD2
v_call: TRBV7-2
clone_size: once
j_call: TRBJ2-7
cdr3_aa: CASSLGTSPREQYF
cdr3_nt: TGTGCCAGCAGCTTAGGGACTAGCCCTCGAGAGCAGTACTTC

d_call: TRBD2
v_call: TRBV5-4
clone_size: NA
j_call: TRBJ2-1
cdr3_aa: CASSTGGSAKPPNEQFF
cdr3_nt: TGTGCCAGCAGCACGGGGGGTAGCGCCAAACCCCCCAATGAGCAGTTCTTC

d_call: NA
v_call: TRBV27
clone_size: NA
j_call: TRBJ2-7
cdr3_aa: CASRDNTYEQYF
cdr3_nt: TGTGCCAGCCGGGACAACACCTACGAGCAGTACTTC

d_call: NA
v_call: TRBV6-5
clone_size: NA
j_call: TRBJ2-5
cdr3_aa: CASSRTLRETQYF
cdr3_nt: TGTGCCAGCAGTCGGACACTGCGGGAGACCCAGTACTTC

d_call: NA
v_call: TRBV5-3
clone_size: NA
j_call: TRBJ1-5
cdr3_aa: CARSLERSDSNQPQHF
cdr3_nt: TGTGCCAGAAGCTTAGAACGGTCTGATAGCAATCAGCCCCAGCATTTT

d_call: TRBD1
v_call: TRBV7-3
clone_size: NA
j_call: TRBJ1-6
cdr3_aa: CASSSGGNSPLHF
cdr3_nt: TGTGCCAGCAGCTCAGGGGGTAATTCACCCCTCCACTTT

d_call: TRBD2
v_call: TRBV9
clone_size: NA
j_call: TRBJ2-1
cdr3_aa: CASSPLLAGGGEQFF
cdr3_nt: TGTGCCAGCAGCCCTCTACTAGCGGGAGGGGGTGAGCAGTTCTTC

d_call: NA
v_call: TRBV18
clone_size: NA
j_call: TRBJ2-1
cdr3_aa: CASSPGSSAAKTGNEQFF
cdr3_nt: TGTGCCAGCTCACCCGGTTCGTCGGCGGCCAAAACAGGGAATGAGCAGTTCTTC

d_call: TRBD1
v_call: TRBV5-1
clone_size: NA
j_call: TRBJ2-1
cdr3_aa: CASSLGQGAYNEQFF
cdr3_nt: TGCGCCAGCAGCCTAGGACAGGGGGCCTACAATGAGCAGTTCTTC

d_call: NA
v_call: TRBV28
clone_size: NA
j_call: TRBJ2-3
cdr3_aa: CASSFLVSTDTQYF
cdr3_nt: TGTGCCAGCAGTTTCCTCGTGAGCACAGATACGCAGTATTTT

d_call: TRBD2
v_call: TRBV14
clone_size: NA
j_call: TRBJ2-5
cdr3_aa: CASSQVRTSGHQETQYF
cdr3_nt: TGTGCCAGCAGCCAAGTCCGGACTAGCGGACACCAAGAGACCCAGTACTTC

d_call: NA
v_call: TRBV27
clone_size: NA
j_call: TRBJ2-7
cdr3_aa: CASRPWSETYEQYF
cdr3_nt: TGTGCCAGCAGACCATGGTCAGAAACCTACGAGCAGTACTTC

d_call: NA
v_call: TRBV2
clone_size: NA
j_call: TRBJ2-5
cdr3_aa: CASSVSDRQETQYF
cdr3_nt: TGTGCCAGCAGTGTTTCGGACAGACAAGAGACCCAGTACTTC

d_call: NA
v_call: TRBV21-1
clone_size: NA
j_call: TRBJ1-1
cdr3_aa: CASSTGTGNTEAFF
cdr3_nt: TGTGCCAGCAGCACAGGGACAGGGAACACTGAAGCTTTCTTT

d_call: NA
v_call: TRBV27
clone_size: NA
j_call: TRBJ1-5
cdr3_aa: CASSFSGGGRGQPQHF
cdr3_nt: TGTGCCAGCAGTTTTAGTGGCGGGGGAAGAGGGCAGCCCCAGCATTTT

d_call: TRBD1
v_call: TRBV4-1
clone_size: NA
j_call: TRBJ2-1
cdr3_aa: CASSQQGVGEQFF
cdr3_nt: TGCGCCAGCAGCCAGCAGGGGGTAGGTGAGCAGTTCTTC

d_call: NA
v_call: TRBV10-3
clone_size: NA
j_call: TRBJ1-4
cdr3_aa: CAISTGTNEKLFF
cdr3_nt: TGTGCCATCAGTACAGGAACTAATGAAAAACTGTTTTTT

d_call: TRBD1
v_call: TRBV28
clone_size: NA
j_call: TRBJ2-2
cdr3_aa: CASKTGTGVGELFF
cdr3_nt: TGTGCCAGCAAAACCGGGACAGGAGTCGGGGAGCTGTTTTTT

d_call: NA
v_call: TRBV3-1/TRBV3-2
clone_size: NA
j_call: TRBJ2-1
cdr3_aa: CASSLGGAQFF
cdr3_nt: TGTGCCAGCAGCTTAGGGGGGGCGCAGTTCTTC

d_call: TRBD2
v_call: TRBV5-4
clone_size: NA
j_call: TRBJ2-3
cdr3_aa: CASSGRAGGQRVTDTQYF
cdr3_nt: TGTGCCAGCAGCGGTCGGGCGGGAGGGCAACGTGTCACAGATACGCAGTATTTT

d_call: NA
v_call: TRBV7-6
clone_size: NA
j_call: TRBJ1-4
cdr3_aa: CASSLEGEKLFF
cdr3_nt: TGTGCCAGCAGCTTAGAGGGGGAAAAACTGTTTTTT

d_call: TRBD1
v_call: TRBV18
clone_size: once
j_call: TRBJ1-2
cdr3_aa: CASSSTGDSYGYTF
cdr3_nt: TGTGCCAGCTCATCAACAGGGGATTCCTATGGCTACACCTTC

d_call: TRBD2
v_call: TRBV2
clone_size: NA
j_call: TRBJ2-3
cdr3_aa: CASSPGTSGSKATQYF
cdr3_nt: TGTGCCAGCAGTCCCGGGACTAGCGGGAGTAAGGCTACGCAGTATTTT

d_call: NA
v_call: TRBV5-1
clone_size: once
j_call: TRBJ2-2
cdr3_aa: CASSSTVANTGELFF
cdr3_nt: TGCGCCAGCAGCTCGACAGTCGCGAACACCGGGGAGCTGTTTTTT

d_call: TRBD1
v_call: TRBV10-3
clone_size: few
j_call: TRBJ2-2
cdr3_aa: CATLTLLGTGAGELFF
cdr3_nt: TGTGCCACCTTGACCCTCCTGGGGACAGGGGCCGGGGAGCTGTTTTTT

d_call: TRBD1
v_call: TRBV7-6
clone_size: NA
j_call: TRBJ2-5
cdr3_aa: CASSLVGGQGEETQYF
cdr3_nt: TGTGCCAGCAGCTTAGTAGGGGGACAGGGCGAGGAGACCCAGTACTTC

d_call: TRBD1
v_call: TRBV19
clone_size: NA
j_call: TRBJ1-5
cdr3_aa: CASSISGQGEAQHF
cdr3_nt: TGTGCCAGTAGTATCTCGGGACAGGGGGAAGCCCAGCATTTT

d_call: NA
v_call: TRBV15
clone_size: NA
j_call: TRBJ2-2
cdr3_aa: CATSRGSTFGTGELFF
cdr3_nt: TGTGCCACCAGCAGAGGATCCACGTTCGGCACCGGGGAGCTGTTTTTT

d_call: NA
v_call: TRBV9
clone_size: NA
j_call: TRBJ2-5
cdr3_aa: CASSPTTGGGTQYF
cdr3_nt: TGTGCCAGCAGTCCCACCACAGGGGGGGGGACCCAGTACTTC

d_call: TRBD2
v_call: TRBV6-5
clone_size: NA
j_call: TRBJ2-1
cdr3_aa: CASSYRSGRTYNEQFF
cdr3_nt: TGTGCCAGCAGTTACCGTAGCGGGAGGACATACAATGAGCAGTTCTTC

d_call: TRBD1
v_call: TRBV7-6
clone_size: NA
j_call: TRBJ2-1
cdr3_aa: CASSLQGQGGNEQFF
cdr3_nt: TGTGCCAGCAGCTTACAAGGACAGGGAGGCAATGAGCAGTTCTTC

d_call: NA
v_call: TRBV10-3
clone_size: few
j_call: TRBJ1-6
cdr3_aa: CAISERGRGSNSPLHF
cdr3_nt: TGTGCCATCAGTGAGCGCGGCAGGGGTTCCAATTCACCCCTCCACTTT

d_call: NA
v_call: TRBV27
clone_size: NA
j_call: TRBJ2-1
cdr3_aa: CANPALGGYEQFF
cdr3_nt: TGTGCCAACCCGGCACTTGGGGGGTATGAGCAGTTCTTC

d_call: NA
v_call: TRBV9
clone_size: NA
j_call: TRBJ2-1
cdr3_aa: CASSDVGDHLNEQFF
cdr3_nt: TGTGCCAGCAGCGACGTCGGGGATCACCTCAATGAGCAGTTCTTC

d_call: TRBD2
v_call: TRBV5-4
clone_size: NA
j_call: TRBJ2-7
cdr3_aa: CASSFPGTTLYEQYF
cdr3_nt: TGTGCCAGCAGCTTTCCCGGGACTACCCTTTACGAGCAGTACTTC

d_call: TRBD2
v_call: TRBV19
clone_size: NA
j_call: TRBJ2-2
cdr3_aa: CASSISTSGSWVGELFF
cdr3_nt: TGTGCCAGTAGTATCTCTACTAGCGGGAGTTGGGTCGGGGAGCTGTTTTTT

d_call: NA
v_call: TRBV6-2/TRBV6-3
clone_size: NA
j_call: TRBJ1-2
cdr3_aa: CASSYWRNEISYGYTF
cdr3_nt: TGTGCCAGCAGTTACTGGCGGAACGAAATTTCCTATGGCTACACCTTC